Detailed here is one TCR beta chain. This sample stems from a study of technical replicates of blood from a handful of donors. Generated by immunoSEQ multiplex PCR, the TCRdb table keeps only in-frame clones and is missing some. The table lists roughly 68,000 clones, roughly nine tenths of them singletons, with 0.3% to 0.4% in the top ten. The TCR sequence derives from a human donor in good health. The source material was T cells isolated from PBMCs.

CDR3 coding DNA: TGTGCCAGCAGCTTAAGGGGGACGGGAAATGAAAAACTGTTTTTT. This translates into CASSLRGTGNEKLFF. The J gene is TRBJ1-4, the V gene TRBV7-9; possibly TRBD1 for D (6 bases). Trimming cost V 2 bases and J 5 bases, with 12 bases left between them. The CDR3 is 15 residues long. Per the germline V gene, CDR1 is SEHNR and CDR2 is FQNEAQ (reference sequence).